A single sample is the source of the 20 T cell receptor beta chains below, sequenced in a study of blood T cells in healthy people across ages. Primers used in a second PCR of roughly 7 to 12 cycles were a sample-barcoded 5' primer and a J-beta primer mix. Via MiXCR, TCRdb re-called the 5' RACE reads, giving one row per CDR3 protein. The table shows 1.5 million to 2 million distinct CDR3 sequences, with about 31% occurring only once. Sequences were obtained from blood. The origin of the receptors is a woman in her twenties or thirties in good health.

There are a few counts of this clonotype. The chain couples TRBV2 to TRBJ2-5; possible D gene TRBD2, 5 bases. The J call is uncertain, as TRBJ2-7 better fits the DNA end. This CDR3 spans 15 amino acids. Germline V gene lookup returns CDR1 SNHLY and CDR2 FYNNEI. CDR3 in DNA: TGTGCCAGCAGTGAAGCGTGGTTCGGAGGCTACGAGCAGTACTTC. Translated, it gives CASSEAWFGGYEQYF.

This chain links TRBV20-1 with TRBJ2-1; 12 bases are shared with TRBD2. Germline loops: CDR1 DFQATT, CDR2 SNEGSKA (reference sequence). The CDR3 loop spans 13 amino acids. The V gene end was trimmed by 5 bases and the J gene end by 6 bases; junction bases not matched to a gene: 2. The CDR3 sequence: CSASSGRANEQFF. Written as DNA, the CDR3 is TGCAGTGCTTCTAGCGGGAGGGCCAATGAGCAGTTCTTC.

The chain uses TRBV28 and TRBJ2-5; 10 bases agree with TRBD2. The assigned J gene may be wrong: the sequence end matches TRBJ2-7 better. The CDR3 has 15 residues. Germline V gene data show CDR1 as MDHEN and CDR2 as SYDVKM. CDR3 protein: CASSRLAGSDGEQYF. CDR3 bases: TGTGCCAGCAGTCGACTAGCGGGCTCCGATGGCGAGCAGTACTTC.

V is TRBV27 and J is TRBJ2-2, with 10 nucleotides matching TRBD2. From germline, CDR1 is MNHEY and CDR2 SMNVEV (reference sequence). The CDR3 extends over 17 amino acids. Germline trimming cut 0 bases from V and 7 bases from J; bases unmatched to any gene: 8. CDR3 residues: CASSLSLAGLSSGELFF. CDR3 nucleotides: TGTGCCAGCAGTTTATCACTAGCGGGATTAAGTAGCGGGGAGCTGTTTTTT.

The rearrangement joins TRBV3-1 to TRBJ2-2, with D maybe TRBD1 (5 bases). V lost 4 bases to trimming and J lost 4 bases, with 16 bases between them. The CDR3 extends over 16 amino acids. Looked up from germline, CDR1 is LGHDT and CDR2 is YNNKEL (reference sequence). Written as DNA, the CDR3 is TGTGCCAGCAGCCCCAAAGGGGCCCCGAGCACCGGGGAGCTGTTTTTT. It is translated as CASSPKGAPSTGELFF. The whole variable domain, remainder taken from reference TRBV3-1 and TRBJ2-2, is DTAVSQTPKYLVTQMGNDKSIKCEQNLGHDTMYWYKQDSKKFLKIMFSYNNKELIINETVPNRFSPKSPDKAHLNLHINSLELGDSAVYFCASSPKGAPSTGELFFGEGSRLTVL.

The chain recombines TRBV3-1 with TRBJ2-3, with 7 nucleotides matching TRBD2. V shed 0 bases and J 0 bases; nucleotides not matched to a gene: 9. CDR3 size: 18 residues. Germline lookup yields CDR1 LGHDT and CDR2 YNNKEL (reference sequence). The CDR3 protein is CASSQEGCGGPSTDTQYF. The CDR3 bases are TGTGCCAGCAGCCAAGAAGGATGCGGGGGACCTAGCACAGATACGCAGTATTTT.

This clonotype was observed a handful of times. One end of the junction fails to match germline, which may point to a read error. This chain uses TRBV12-3 or TRBV12-4 with TRBJ2-1, with TRBD2 as a possible D gene (6 bases). This CDR3 is 18 amino acids long. This chain's CDR3 is CASSSTSPGRTDYSEQFF. CDR3 sequence (DNA): TGTGCCAGCAGTTCTACCTCCCCCGGAAGAACGGACTACAGTGAGCAGTTCTTC.

This chain uses TRBV27 with TRBJ2-5; D is perhaps TRBD2 (6 bases). The V gene's germline CDR1 is MNHEY and CDR2 SMNVEV (reference sequence). V lost 4 bases to trimming and J lost 2 bases, with 11 bases between them. The CDR3 totals 14 residues. CDR3 in amino acids: CASSWRRGQETQYF. Written as DNA, the CDR3 is TGTGCCAGCAGTTGGAGGCGGGGACAAGAGACCCAGTACTTC.

The genes are TRBV14 and TRBJ2-1, with 11 bases fitting TRBD2. V was pared by 0 bases and J by 0 bases, with 7 bases of the junction left unmatched. Germline V gene lookup returns CDR1 SGHDN and CDR2 FVKESK. CDR3 size: 19 residues. CDR3: CASSQDSNSGRASYNEQFF. In nucleotides, the CDR3 is TGTGCCAGCAGCCAAGATTCTAATAGCGGGAGGGCCTCCTACAATGAGCAGTTCTTC.

The sample holds a few counts of this clonotype. The rearrangement joins TRBV20-1 to TRBJ2-4, with a possible D match to TRBD2 (6 bases). The DNA end is a closer match to TRBJ2-7, so the J assignment may be wrong. The CDR3 length is 15 residues. In germline, CDR1 is DFQATT, CDR2 SNEGSKA (reference sequence). The CDR3 region is CSALVGTGVNYEQYF. In DNA, the CDR3 is TGCAGTGCACTAGTCGGGACGGGAGTCAACTACGAGCAGTACTTC.

The CDR3 DNA is TGCAGTGCTGACCTCCGACTAGCGGGAGGGACAGATACGCAGTATTTT. Translated: CSADLRLAGGTDTQYF. The chain uses TRBV20-1 and TRBJ2-3, with 14 bases aligning to TRBD2. This CDR3 comprises 16 residues. V lost 5 bases and J lost 3; bases outside the gene matches: 7. Germline loops: CDR1 DFQATT, CDR2 SNEGSKA (reference sequence).

The J gene is TRBJ2-3, the V gene TRBV6-2 or TRBV6-3, with 9 bases aligning to TRBD2. CDR3 length equals 18 residues. The germline V gene has CDR1 MNHEY and CDR2 SVGEGT. Trimming took 0 bases from V and 2 from J; bases not matched to a gene: 9. The CDR3 nucleotides read TGTGCCAGCAGTTACTCGAAGTCGACTAGCGGATACACAGATACGCAGTATTTT. Translating it yields CASSYSKSTSGYTDTQYF.

The rearrangement links TRBV7-2 to TRBJ2-1, with D hard to call. Germline assignment: CDR1 SGHTA and CDR2 FQGNSA. Trimming shortened V by 5 bases and J by 6 bases, and 11 bases separated the two germline ends. This CDR3 has 13 amino acids. As DNA, the CDR3 is TGTGCCAGCAGCCGTCTTTTGGTCAATGAGCAGTTCTTC. Translating gives CASSRLLVNEQFF.

The chain employs TRBV20-1 and TRBJ2-1, with TRBD1 identical over 7 bases. CDR1 is DFQATT, CDR2 SNEGSKA, per germline (reference sequence). V shed 0 bases, J shed 0 bases, and the junction held 2 bases outside the gene matches. This CDR3 region has 15 residues. Written as DNA, the CDR3 is TGCAGTGCTAGAGATTGGGACAGCTCCTACAATGAGCAGTTCTTC. Amino acids: CSARDWDSSYNEQFF.

J is TRBJ1-4 and V is TRBV6-6; 7 nucleotides line up with TRBD1. The CDR3 is made up of 15 amino acids. V was pared by 6 bases and J by 4 bases, with 8 bases of the junction left unmatched. The germline V gene has CDR1 MNHNY and CDR2 SVGAGI (reference sequence). CDR3 sequence (DNA): TGTGCCAGCAGCAGGCCGGGACAGAGTAATGAAAAACTGTTTTTT. This codes for CASSRPGQSNEKLFF.

The chain has TRBV6-1 and TRBJ2-7; 10 positions agree with TRBD1. Germline V lookup: CDR1 MNHNS, CDR2 SASEGT. The CDR3 is 16 amino acids. Losses at the gene ends were 5 bases for V and 3 bases for J; bases not matched to a gene: 10. The CDR3 loop is CASSTGQGVSVYEQYF. In nucleotides, the CDR3 is TGTGCCAGCAGTACAGGACAGGGGGTATCGGTCTACGAGCAGTACTTC.

This clonotype appeared many times. J is TRBJ2-1 and V is TRBV2; 12 bases agree with TRBD1. This CDR3 comprises 14 residues. Unmatched junction bases numbered 3, after V lost 6 bases and J lost 6 bases. Looked up from germline, CDR1 is SNHLY and CDR2 is FYNNEI. The CDR3 coding sequence is TGTGCCAGCAGGGGGACAGGGGGCTCCAATGAGCAGTTCTTC. This codes for CASRGTGGSNEQFF.

The V and J genes are TRBV7-3 and TRBJ2-3, with 11 bases that match TRBD2. J was trimmed by 4 bases and V by 5 bases; bases with no gene match: 5. The germline CDR1 and CDR2 sequences are SGHTA and FQGTGA. The CDR3 is 15 amino acids. The CDR3 DNA is TGTGCCAGCAGCACTAGCGGGAGATCGGCAGATACGCAGTATTTT. Amino acid sequence: CASSTSGRSADTQYF. The entire variable domain, with the rest obtained from reference TRBV7-3 and TRBJ2-3, is as follows: GAGVSQTPSNKVTEKGKYVELRCDPISGHTALYWYRQSLGQGPEFLIYFQGTGAADDSGLPNDRFFAVRPEGSVSTLKIQRTERGDSAVYLCASSTSGRSADTQYFGPGTRLTVL.

This clonotype was counted a few times. The CDR3 sequence is CAISESIGSGYEQYF. DNA of the CDR3: TGTGCCATCAGTGAGTCCATAGGTAGCGGCTACGAGCAGTACTTC. V and J are TRBV10-3 and TRBJ2-7, with a possible D match to TRBD2 (6 bases). Germline CDR1 is ENHRY and CDR2 is SYGVKD. This CDR3 contains 15 residues. V lost 0 bases, J lost 3 bases, and 12 bases lay in between.

The chain recombines TRBV7-2 with TRBJ2-2; D is unclear. CDR3 length equals 15 residues. Trimming took off 4 bases at V and 6 bases at J, with 15 bases between the two ends. Germline lookup yields CDR1 SGHTA and CDR2 FQGNSA. Written as DNA, the CDR3 is TGTGCCAGCAGCTACAGCGCCTGGGCGGCCGGGGAGCTGTTTTTT. Its protein product is CASSYSAWAAGELFF.